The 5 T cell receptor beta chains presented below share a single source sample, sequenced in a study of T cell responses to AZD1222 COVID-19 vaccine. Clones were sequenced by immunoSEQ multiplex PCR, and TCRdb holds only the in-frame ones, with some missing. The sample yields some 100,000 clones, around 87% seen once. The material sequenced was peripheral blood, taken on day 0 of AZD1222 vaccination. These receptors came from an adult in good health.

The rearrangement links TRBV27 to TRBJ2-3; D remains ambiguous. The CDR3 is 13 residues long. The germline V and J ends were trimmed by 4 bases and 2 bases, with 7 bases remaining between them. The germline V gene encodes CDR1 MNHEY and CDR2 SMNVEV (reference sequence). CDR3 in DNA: TGTGCCAGCAGTTCACTTGACACAGATACGCAGTATTTT. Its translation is CASSSLDTDTQYF.

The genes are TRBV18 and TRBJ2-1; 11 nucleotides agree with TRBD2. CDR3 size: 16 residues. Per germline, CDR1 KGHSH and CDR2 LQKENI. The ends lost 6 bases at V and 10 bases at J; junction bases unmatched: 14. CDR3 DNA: TGTGCCAGCTCCGAATTTACCGGGACTAGCGGACGGGAGCAGTTCTTC. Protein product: CASSEFTGTSGREQFF.

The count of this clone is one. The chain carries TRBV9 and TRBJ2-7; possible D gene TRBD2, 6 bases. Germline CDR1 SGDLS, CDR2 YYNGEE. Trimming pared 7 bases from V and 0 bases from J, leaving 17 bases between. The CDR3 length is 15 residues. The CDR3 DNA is TGTGCCAGCTCCCCGGGGGACCTAACCTCCTACGAGCAGTACTTC. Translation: CASSPGDLTSYEQYF.

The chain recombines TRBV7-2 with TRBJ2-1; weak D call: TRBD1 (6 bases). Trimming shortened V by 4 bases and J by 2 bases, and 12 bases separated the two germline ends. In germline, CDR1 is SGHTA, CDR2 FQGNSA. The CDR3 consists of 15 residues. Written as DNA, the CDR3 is TGTGCCAGCAGCTCCCGAGGGGGAGCCTACAATGAGCAGTTCTTC. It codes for CASSSRGGAYNEQFF.

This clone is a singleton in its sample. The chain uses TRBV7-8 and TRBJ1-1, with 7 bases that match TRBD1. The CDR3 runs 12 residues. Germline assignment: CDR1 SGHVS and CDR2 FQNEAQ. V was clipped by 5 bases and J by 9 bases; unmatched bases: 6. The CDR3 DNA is TGTGCCAGCAGCCAAGACAGGGCCCAAGCTTTCTTT. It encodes CASSQDRAQAFF.